Described below is a single T cell receptor beta chain sequence and its context. The sample originates from a study of blood T cell repertoires in COVID-19. The data were produced by immunoSEQ multiplex PCR, yet TCRdb's version contains in-frame clones alone and is incomplete. The sample records 50,000 to 60,000 clones, roughly 87% being singletons. From germline, CDR1 is MDHEN and CDR2 SYDVKM. V lost 6 bases, J lost 0 bases, and 2 bases stayed unmatched. The CDR3 extends over 14 amino acids. The chain employs TRBV28 and TRBJ2-1, with 7 bases fitting TRBD2. Sequenced material: peripheral blood. The clonotype originates from a man aged 35 to 55 with COVID-19, enrolled during active disease. DNA for the CDR3: TGTGCCAGCAGAGCGGGAAACTCCTACAATGAGCAGTTCTTC. It specifies CASRAGNSYNEQFF. The entire variable domain, with the rest obtained from reference TRBV28 and TRBJ2-1, is as follows: DVKVTQSSRYLVKRTGEKVFLECVQDMDHENMFWYRQDPGLGLRLIYFSYDVKMKEKGDIPEGYSVSREKKERFSLILESASTNQTSMYLCASRAGNSYNEQFFGPGTRLTVL.